The 6 T cell receptor beta chains given below trace back to one sample, sequenced in a study of T cell repertoires in aging, cancer and after chemotherapy. TRB rearrangements spanning V, D and J were amplified using mixed TRB-A/B primers. Using its own MiXCR run on the multiplex PCR reads, TCRdb lists one record per CDR3 protein. This table holds about 5,000 distinct CDR3 sequences, 23% found once. Peripheral blood genomic DNA, not sorted cells or RNA, was the template. The sequencing input was blood. The receptors stem from a human donor with a blood cancer.

This clonotype is labeled as medium-sized. This sequence joins TRBV19 and TRBJ2-1; no reliable D call. Trimming took 3 bases from V and 0 from J, leaving 9 bases between them. The CDR3 loop spans 15 amino acids. Germline values: CDR1 LNHDA, CDR2 SQIVND (reference sequence). CDR3 DNA: TGTGCCAGTAGTATCTCCGTATCCTCCTACAATGAGCAGTTCTTC. Translation gives CASSISVSSYNEQFF. The whole variable domain, filled in from reference TRBV19 and TRBJ2-1, reads DGGITQSPKYLFRKEGQNVTLSCEQNLNHDAMYWYRQDPGQGLRLIYYSQIVNDFQKGDIAEGYSVSREKKESFPLTVTSAQKNPTAFYLCASSISVSSYNEQFFGPGTRLTVL.

The V gene is TRBV7-9, the J gene TRBJ2-7, with 8 positions matching TRBD1. This CDR3 region has 13 residues. Per germline, CDR1 SEHNR and CDR2 FQNEAQ (reference sequence). V lost 4 bases, J lost 3 bases, and 2 bases stayed unmatched. The CDR3 region is CASSWTGIYEQYF. The CDR3 DNA sequence: TGTGCCAGCAGCTGGACAGGGATCTACGAGCAGTACTTC.

This clonotype is categorized as large. The V and J genes are TRBV6-5 and TRBJ2-2, with D hard to call. Trimming shortened V by 6 bases and J by 1 base, and 9 bases separated the two germline ends. Germline V CDR1 and CDR2: MNHEY, SVGAGI. The CDR3 is made up of 14 amino acids. The DNA of the CDR3 is TGTGCCAGCAGGCATCCGGTGAACACCGGGGAGCTGTTTTTT. Its protein is CASRHPVNTGELFF.

By share, this clonotype ranks as medium-sized. The rearrangement links TRBV7-9 to TRBJ2-2, with a weak D call TRBD1 (5 bases). Per the germline V gene, CDR1 is SEHNR and CDR2 is FQNEAQ (reference sequence). Trimming shortened V by 5 bases and J by 0 bases, and 7 bases separated the two germline ends. CDR3 size: 14 residues. The CDR3 nucleotides read TGTGCCAGCAGCCCAGGGTCGAACACCGGGGAGCTGTTTTTT. It encodes CASSPGSNTGELFF.

A single count supports this clonotype. The genes are TRBV9 and TRBJ2-2; D possibly matches TRBD1 or TRBD2 (5 bases each). Trimming removed 3 bases at V and 0 bases at J, with 12 bases between. This CDR3 comprises 16 residues. The germline V gene has CDR1 SGDLS and CDR2 YYNGEE. The CDR3 sequence: CASSARGAPNTGELFF. Here the CDR3 DNA reads TGTGCCAGCAGCGCACGAGGGGCTCCGAACACCGGGGAGCTGTTTTTT.

By share, this clonotype ranks as medium-sized. V and J are TRBV27 and TRBJ1-6; D gene uncertain. Trimming left V 5 bases short and J 1 base short, with 21 bases between. The germline V gene encodes CDR1 MNHEY and CDR2 SMNVEV (reference sequence). The CDR3 loop spans 19 amino acids. This CDR3 is CASSPKLIGDASYNSPLHF. The CDR3 DNA sequence: TGTGCCAGCAGTCCCAAGTTAATCGGGGATGCATCCTATAATTCACCCCTCCACTTT.